This passage covers 11 T cell receptor beta chains from one sample sequenced in a study of spatial heterogeneity in lung cancer. The study's findings and limits: Mutation counts in tumors were tracked by counts of expanded intratumoral alpha and beta TCRs.

Specified time point: sample taken at primary tumor resection. Antigen specificity for these receptors is unknown. TCRdb passed the 5' RACE reads through MiXCR, listing each CDR3 protein once. The repertoire holds some 16,000 distinct CDR3 sequences, 6% to 7.5% seen once, with around 20% in the top ten. Sequenced here: lung tumor tissue, sampled at surgery. The receptors come from a female donor with early-stage non-small cell lung cancer.

This clonotype was seen ten or more times. For a library built for alpha chains, this beta chain is a stray read; little rests on its size. The J gene is TRBJ2-7, the V gene TRBV5-1; perhaps TRBD1 as D (5 bases). CDR3 length equals 14 residues. V lost 1 base and J lost 3, with 11 bases in between. Looked up from germline, CDR1 is SGHRS and CDR2 is YFSETQ. CDR3 loop: CASSLIREGYEQYF. CDR3 DNA sequence: TGCGCCAGCAGCTTGATCAGGGAAGGCTACGAGCAGTACTTC. Supplemented by reference TRBV5-1 and TRBJ2-7, the full variable domain reads KAGVTQTPRYLIKTRGQQVTLSCSPISGHRSVSWYQQTPGQGLQFLFEYFSETQRNKGNFPGRFSGRQFSNSRSEMNVSTLELGDSALYLCASSLIREGYEQYFGPGTRLTVT.

This clonotype was detected ten times or more. In a library made to pick up alpha chains, this beta chain is a stray read with a size that means little. The rearrangement uses TRBV11-2 and TRBJ2-5; D call uncertain. Trimming removed 1 base at V and 3 bases at J, with 12 bases between. The CDR3 covers 15 residues. Germline CDR1 and CDR2: SGHAT and FQNNGV. For the CDR3, the DNA is TGTGCCAGCAGCTTAGGTTCGCCAGTAGAAGAGACCCAGTACTTC. It encodes CASSLGSPVEETQYF. Looking up the rest from reference TRBV11-2 and TRBJ2-5 gives the full variable domain: EAGVAQSPRYKIIEKRQSVAFWCNPISGHATLYWYQQILGQGPKLLIQFQNNGVVDDSQLPKDRFSAERLKGVDSTLKIQPAKLEDSAVYLCASSLGSPVEETQYFGPGTRLLVL.

Ten or more counts support this clonotype. Found in a library prepared for alpha chains, this beta chain is an off-target read, and its abundance has little meaning. V gene TRBV7-9 combines with J gene TRBJ2-1; 12 bases fit TRBD1. V gave up 3 bases and J gave up 8 bases; unmatched junction bases: 5. The CDR3 has 15 amino acids. CDR1 and CDR2 (germline): SEHNR, FQNEAQ (reference sequence). CDR3 sequence: CASSFRDRGRYEQFF. Written as DNA, the CDR3 is TGTGCCAGCAGCTTTCGGGACAGGGGGCGTTATGAGCAGTTCTTC. Using reference TRBV7-9 and TRBJ2-1 for the parts outside the CDR3, the full variable domain is DTGVSQNPRHKITKRGQNVTFRCDPISEHNRLYWYRQTLGQGPEFLTYFQNEAQLEKSRLLSDRFSAERPKGSFSTLEIQRTEQGDSAMYLCASSFRDRGRYEQFFGPGTRLTVL.

By share, this clonotype ranks as medium-sized. The library was prepared for alpha chains; this beta chain is a stray read, so its frequency means little. The J gene is TRBJ2-1, the V gene TRBV24-1, with TRBD2 identical over 7 bases. J was trimmed by 8 bases and V by 3 bases; bases with no gene match: 15. The CDR3 is made up of 17 amino acids. Germline V gene data show CDR1 as KGHDR and CDR2 as SFDVKD. CDR3 amino acids: CATSDPRSAGVEDEQFF. Here the CDR3 DNA reads TGTGCCACCAGTGATCCCAGGTCCGCGGGGGTCGAGGATGAGCAGTTCTTC.

This clonotype was seen only a few times. Found in a library prepared for alpha chains, this beta chain is an off-target read, and its abundance has little meaning. The chain couples TRBV12-3 or TRBV12-4 to TRBJ1-1; D unresolved. Trimming shortened V by 6 bases and J by 3 bases, and 11 bases separated the two germline ends. This CDR3 comprises 13 residues. The CDR3, as DNA: TGTGCCAGCAGGGCAACAACTTACACTGAAGCTTTCTTT. Its protein is CASRATTYTEAFF.

Regarding this clonotype: Found in a library prepared for alpha chains, this beta chain is an off-target read, and its abundance has little meaning. This chain connects TRBV6-2 or TRBV6-3 to TRBJ2-1; D is undetermined. CDR3 length: 12 residues. Germline V CDR1 and CDR2: MNHEY, SVGEGT. Trimming shortened V by 6 bases and J by 10 bases, and 13 bases separated the two germline ends. The CDR3, as DNA: TGTGCCAGCAGCCGTACCCTAACCGAGCAGTTCTTC. The encoded protein is CASSRTLTEQFF.

This clonotype came up many times. Because this beta chain is a stray read in a library intended to capture alpha chains, its abundance should not be given much weight. The genes are TRBV27 and TRBJ2-1; TRBD2 matches at 10 bases. The CDR3 is 13 amino acids. Germline-derived CDR1 and CDR2 are MNHEY and SMNVEV (reference sequence). The J segment lost 7 bases and the V segment lost 4 bases, leaving 1 base of the junction unmatched. Here the CDR3 reads CASSSGLANEQFF. The CDR3 DNA reads TGTGCCAGCAGTTCGGGACTAGCGAATGAGCAGTTCTTC.

This clonotype is categorized as medium-sized (0.01 to 0.1%). This beta chain represents an off-target read in a library built for alpha chains; its size is of limited meaning. This sequence joins TRBV3-1 and TRBJ1-6; weak D call: TRBD1 (5 bases). The CDR3 loop spans 14 amino acids. Per the germline V gene, CDR1 is LGHDT and CDR2 is YNNKEL (reference sequence). The V end was cut by 2 bases, the J end by 8 bases, with 10 bases between. The CDR3 spells CASSQLQEHSPLHF. The CDR3 DNA reads as TGTGCCAGCAGCCAACTACAGGAGCATTCACCCCTCCACTTT.

This clonotype was picked up many times. With the library built for alpha chains, this beta chain is off target and its frequency is not meaningful. J is TRBJ2-6 and V is TRBV27; the D is unclear. The CDR3 sequence is 13 residues long. Germline V lookup: CDR1 MNHEY, CDR2 SMNVEV (reference sequence). The V end lost 6 bases, the J end lost 2 bases, and 5 bases lay between the germline ends. DNA of the CDR3: TGTGCCAGCAGCCGGGCTGGGGCCAACGTCCTGACTTTC. Translation gives CASSRAGANVLTF.

The sample holds many counts of this clonotype. This beta chain is an unintended read in a library built for alpha chains; its size means little. This rearrangement joins TRBV5-1 to TRBJ2-1; weak D call: TRBD1 (5 bases). This CDR3 spans 14 amino acids. Germline lookup yields CDR1 SGHRS and CDR2 YFSETQ. V was cut by 0 bases and J by 8 bases, with 12 bases left in between. In DNA, the CDR3 is TGCGCCAGCAGCTTGGGTCTTCAGGGCCATGAGCAGTTCTTC. Translating it yields CASSLGLQGHEQFF.

This clonotype was detected many times. In a library made to pick up alpha chains, this beta chain is a stray read with a size that means little. This chain joins TRBV15 and TRBJ2-7; D not certain. The CDR3 covers 12 residues. Trimming shortened V by 0 bases and J by 3 bases, and 3 bases separated the two germline ends. The germline CDR1 and CDR2 sequences are LNHNV and YYDKDF (reference sequence). CDR3 region: CATSRDYYEQYF. The CDR3 nucleotides read TGTGCCACCAGCAGAGATTACTACGAGCAGTACTTC.